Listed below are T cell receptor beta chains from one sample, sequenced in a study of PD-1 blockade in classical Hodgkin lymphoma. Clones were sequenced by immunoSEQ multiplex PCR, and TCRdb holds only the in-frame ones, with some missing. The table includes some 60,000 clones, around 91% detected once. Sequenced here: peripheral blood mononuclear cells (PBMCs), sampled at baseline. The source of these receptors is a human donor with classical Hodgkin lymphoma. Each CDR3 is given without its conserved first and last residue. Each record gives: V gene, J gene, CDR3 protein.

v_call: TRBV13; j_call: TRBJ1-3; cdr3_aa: ASSSLSQGERDTIY
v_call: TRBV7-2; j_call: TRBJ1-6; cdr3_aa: ASSLHDAAGTRSPLH
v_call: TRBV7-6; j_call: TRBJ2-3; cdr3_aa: ASSLARKNTDTQY
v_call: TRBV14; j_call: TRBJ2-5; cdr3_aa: ASSQWDFEETQY
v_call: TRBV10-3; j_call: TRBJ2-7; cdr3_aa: AISELKGRPYEQY
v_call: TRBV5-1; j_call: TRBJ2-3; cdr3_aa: ASSQGLAGATDTQY
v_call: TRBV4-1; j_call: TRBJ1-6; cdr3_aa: ASSLQGPDNSPLH
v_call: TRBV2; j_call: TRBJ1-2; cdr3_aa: ASSARQEANYGYT
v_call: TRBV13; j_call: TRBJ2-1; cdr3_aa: ASSLPTLQQF
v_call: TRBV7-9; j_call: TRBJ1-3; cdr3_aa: ASSSPRTGKNTIY
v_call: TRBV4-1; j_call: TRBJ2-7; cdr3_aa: ASSDRYEQY
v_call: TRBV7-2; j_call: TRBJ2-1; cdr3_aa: ASSPGGYNEQF
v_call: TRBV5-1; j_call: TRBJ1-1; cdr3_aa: ASSLTGGRVLNTEAF
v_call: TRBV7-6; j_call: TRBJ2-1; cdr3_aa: ASSLLASGNEQF
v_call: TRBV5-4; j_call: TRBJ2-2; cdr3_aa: ASSWGTGRTGELF
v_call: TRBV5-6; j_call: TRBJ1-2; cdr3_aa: ASRGPFNYGYT
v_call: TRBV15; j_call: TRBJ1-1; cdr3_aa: ATSRDLAGKAF
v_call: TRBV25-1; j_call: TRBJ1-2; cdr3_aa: ASSEPGEGYGYT
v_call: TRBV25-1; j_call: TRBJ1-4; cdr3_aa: ASSARKGTEKLF
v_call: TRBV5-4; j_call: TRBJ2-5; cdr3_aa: ASSLEGLLVKETQY
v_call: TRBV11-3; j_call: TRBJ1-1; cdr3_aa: ASSSMGTEAF
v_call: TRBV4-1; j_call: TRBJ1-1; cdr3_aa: ASSQSPVIEEAF
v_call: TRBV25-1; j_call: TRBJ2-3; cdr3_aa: ASSVGTMGNTQY